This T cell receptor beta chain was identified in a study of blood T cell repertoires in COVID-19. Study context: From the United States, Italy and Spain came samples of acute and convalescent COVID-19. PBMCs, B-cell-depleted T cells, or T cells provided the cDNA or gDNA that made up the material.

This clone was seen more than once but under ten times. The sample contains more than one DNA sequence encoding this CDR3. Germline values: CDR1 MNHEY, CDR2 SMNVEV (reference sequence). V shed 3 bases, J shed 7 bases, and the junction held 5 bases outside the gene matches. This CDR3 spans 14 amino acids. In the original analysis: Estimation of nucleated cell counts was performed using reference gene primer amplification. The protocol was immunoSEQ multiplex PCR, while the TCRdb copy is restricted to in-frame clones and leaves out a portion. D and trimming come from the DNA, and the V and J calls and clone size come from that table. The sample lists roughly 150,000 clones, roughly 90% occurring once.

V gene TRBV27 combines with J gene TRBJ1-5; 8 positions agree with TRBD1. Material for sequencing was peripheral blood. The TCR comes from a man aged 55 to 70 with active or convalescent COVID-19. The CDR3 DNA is TGTGCCAGCAGTTTGGACAGGGCTAACCAGCCCCAGCATTTT. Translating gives CASSLDRANQPQHF.